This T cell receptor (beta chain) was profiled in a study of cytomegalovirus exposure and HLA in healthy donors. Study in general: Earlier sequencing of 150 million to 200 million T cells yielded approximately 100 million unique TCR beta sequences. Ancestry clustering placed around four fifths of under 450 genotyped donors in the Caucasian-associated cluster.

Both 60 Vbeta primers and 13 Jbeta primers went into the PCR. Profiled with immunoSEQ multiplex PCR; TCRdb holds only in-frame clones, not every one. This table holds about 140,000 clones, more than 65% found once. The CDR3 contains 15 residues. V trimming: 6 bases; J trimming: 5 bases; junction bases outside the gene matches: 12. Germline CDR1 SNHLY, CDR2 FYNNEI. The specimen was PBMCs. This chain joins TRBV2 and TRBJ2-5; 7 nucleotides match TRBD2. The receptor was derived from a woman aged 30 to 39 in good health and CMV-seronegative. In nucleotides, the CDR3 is TGTGCCAGCAGCTCACGCGGGGGTCAAGGGGAGACCCAGTACTTC. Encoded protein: CASSSRGGQGETQYF.